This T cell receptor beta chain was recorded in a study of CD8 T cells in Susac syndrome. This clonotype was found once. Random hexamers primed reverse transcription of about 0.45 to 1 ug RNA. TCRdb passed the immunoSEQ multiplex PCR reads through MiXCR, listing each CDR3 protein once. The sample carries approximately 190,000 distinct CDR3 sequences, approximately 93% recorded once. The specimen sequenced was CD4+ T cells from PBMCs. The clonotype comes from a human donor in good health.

This chain's CDR3 is CASRRMTSTDTQYF. CDR3 in DNA: TGTGCCAGCAGACGCATGACTAGCACAGATACGCAGTATTTT. This chain uses TRBV6-1 with TRBJ2-3; no definite D call. The CDR3 totals 14 residues. From germline, CDR1 is MNHNS and CDR2 SASEGT. The V gene lost 6 bases and the J gene lost 0 bases, with 10 bases spanning the gap.